A single sample gave rise to the 9 T cell receptor beta chains below, sequenced in a study of HIV-infected patients and healthy controls. A single record per CDR3 protein comes from TCRdb applying MiXCR to the 5' RACE reads. In the table there are under 70,000 distinct CDR3 sequences, around 21% of which are singletons. Material: CD4+ T cells from blood. Receptors originate from a human donor in good health.

The V and J genes are TRBV6-2 or TRBV6-3 and TRBJ2-7, with 10 bases fitting TRBD2. Germline loops: CDR1 MNHEY, CDR2 SVGEGT. The CDR3 covers 15 residues. The V segment lost 6 bases and the J segment 6 bases; nucleotides outside the gene matches: 11. The DNA for the CDR3 is TGTGCCAGCAGACCTAGCGGGAGACGGGGCGGCGAGCAGTACTTC. It is translated as CASRPSGRRGGEQYF.

Only a few counts were recorded for this clonotype. V usage is TRBV20-1 and J usage is TRBJ1-4; 8 nucleotides agree with TRBD1. This CDR3 has 16 residues. Germline V gives CDR1 DFQATT, CDR2 SNEGSKA (reference sequence). V shed 3 bases, J shed 8 bases, and the junction held 14 bases outside the gene matches. CDR3 nucleotides: TGCAGTGCTAGTTCCTTTCTGACAGGGGAAAGCGAAAAACTGTTTTTT. Amino acids: CSASSFLTGESEKLFF.

This clonotype was detected a few times. The rearrangement links TRBV2 to TRBJ2-1, with TRBD1 identical over 9 bases. The CDR3 spans 15 residues. CDR1 SNHLY and CDR2 FYNNEI come from the germline V gene. J was trimmed by 4 bases and V by 5 bases; bases with no gene match: 6. As DNA, the CDR3 is TGTGCCAGCAGTCGGGGACAGGGAGGTTACAATGAGCAGTTCTTC. Its protein is CASSRGQGGYNEQFF.

V is TRBV5-6 and J is TRBJ2-3; a weak D match, TRBD1 (6 bases). V was shortened by 1 base and J by 3 bases, with 15 bases between the two germline ends. The germline V gene has CDR1 SGHDT and CDR2 YYEEEE. The CDR3 spans 16 residues. The CDR3: CASSLLGATGTDTQYF. The DNA of the CDR3 is TGTGCCAGCAGCTTGTTGGGGGCCACGGGGACAGATACGCAGTATTTT.

To note about this clonotype: A clone one base away is much larger, so this may be a read error. The rearrangement links TRBV29-1 to TRBJ1-1, with D tentatively TRBD1 (5 bases). The CDR3 is made up of 15 amino acids. Per germline, CDR1 SQVTM and CDR2 ANQGSEA. The V end was cut by 4 bases, the J end by 1 base, with 16 bases between. The CDR3 nucleotides are TGCAGCGTTGTCCAGGAGACAGTGAGGAACACTGAAGCTTTCTTT. Translating gives CSVVQETVRNTEAFF. Together with reference TRBV29-1 and TRBJ1-1, the CDR3 gives the full variable domain: SAVISQKPSRDICQRGTSLTIQCQVDSQVTMMFWYRQQPGQSLTLIATANQGSEATYESGFVIDKFPISRPNLTFSTLTVSNMSPEDSSIYLCSVVQETVRNTEAFFGQGTRLTVV.

The chain has TRBV29-1 and TRBJ2-2; TRBD1 matches at 8 bases. The germline V gene encodes CDR1 SQVTM and CDR2 ANQGSEA. Losses at the gene ends were 4 bases for V and 5 bases for J; bases not matched to a gene: 6. The CDR3 consists of 14 residues. This chain's CDR3 is CSVGPGGVTGELFF. Here the CDR3 DNA reads TGCAGCGTTGGACCAGGGGGCGTAACCGGGGAGCTGTTTTTT.

J is TRBJ1-4 and V is TRBV19; D is possibly TRBD1 (6 bases). Germline V gives CDR1 LNHDA, CDR2 SQIVND (reference sequence). The CDR3 sequence is 17 residues long. Trimming stripped 3 bases from V and 8 bases from J, with 22 bases between. CDR3 protein: CASSIVGASLGGEKLFF. CDR3 DNA sequence: TGTGCCAGTAGTATCGTGGGGGCGTCCTTAGGAGGAGAAAAACTGTTTTTT.

This clonotype came up a few times. V usage is TRBV20-1 and J usage is TRBJ2-7, with 7 bases identical to TRBD2. From germline, CDR1 is DFQATT and CDR2 SNEGSKA (reference sequence). With 3 bases clipped from V and 6 bases from J, the junction kept 8 bases outside the gene matches. The CDR3 runs to 13 residues. In DNA, the CDR3 is TGCAGTGCTAGGACTAGCATGTCGGCCGAGCAGTACTTC. It is translated as CSARTSMSAEQYF.

This clonotype has a count of ten or more. This chain uses TRBV2 with TRBJ2-3; D perhaps matches TRBD1 (6 bases). The CDR3 runs to 17 residues. Germline-derived CDR1 and CDR2 are SNHLY and FYNNEI. V lost 6 bases, J lost 2 bases, and 21 bases lay in between. CDR3 coding DNA: TGTGCCAGCAGGGCAGGGGTGCGAAGACTCGCCACAGATACGCAGTATTTT. It yields the protein CASRAGVRRLATDTQYF.